Following are 19 T cell receptor beta chains from one sample sequenced in a study of cytomegalovirus exposure and HLA in healthy donors. Researchers ran the PCR with 60 Vbeta and 13 Jbeta primers. Only in-frame clones appear in the TCRdb table, and some are missing; sequencing was by immunoSEQ multiplex PCR. This sample has roughly 130,000 clones; 79% occur once, and the top ten carry approximately 0.97%. Sequencing was done on a sample of PBMCs. The receptors come from a man between 18 and 29 years old in good health and CMV-seronegative.

The V and J genes are TRBV7-9 and TRBJ1-3, with 9 bases lining up with TRBD1. This CDR3 is built from 15 residues. Trimming removed 5 bases from V and 3 bases from J; junction bases left unmatched: 5. CDR1 is SEHNR and CDR2 is FQNEAQ in the germline V gene (reference sequence). Here the CDR3 DNA reads TGTGCCAGCAGCAGGACAGGGGACGGTGGAAACACCATATATTTT. This encodes CASSRTGDGGNTIYF. Combining the CDR3 with reference TRBV7-9 and TRBJ1-3 gives the whole variable domain DTGVSQNPRHKITKRGQNVTFRCDPISEHNRLYWYRQTLGQGPEFLTYFQNEAQLEKSRLLSDRFSAERPKGSFSTLEIQRTEQGDSAMYLCASSRTGDGGNTIYFGEGSWLTVV.

This chain uses TRBV4-3 with TRBJ2-4; D call uncertain. The CDR3 has 15 amino acids. Trimming cost V 1 base and J 8 bases, with 15 bases left between them. Per the germline V gene, CDR1 is LGHNA and CDR2 is YSLEER. The CDR3 coding sequence is TGCGCCAGCAGCCAAGTAGTGGCGGCCAGAGACATTCAGTACTTC. This sequence encodes CASSQVVAARDIQYF.

The rearrangement joins TRBV4-2 to TRBJ2-7, with 8 bases lining up with TRBD2. This CDR3 has 16 amino acids. The V and J ends lost 1 base and 2 bases, in that order; junction bases with no gene match: 7. Germline V gives CDR1 LGHNA, CDR2 YNFKEQ. CDR3 DNA: TGTGCCAGCAGCCAAGTTTCAAGCGGGGGAGCCTACGAGCAGTACTTC. As protein: CASSQVSSGGAYEQYF.

V is TRBV7-2 and J is TRBJ1-6, with D perhaps matching TRBD1 (6 bases). Germline V gene data show CDR1 as SGHTA and CDR2 as FQGNSA. V shed 2 bases and J shed 6 bases, with 11 bases lying between them. This CDR3 is built from 15 residues. The chain's CDR3 is CASSLTDRSNSPLHF. The CDR3 DNA is TGTGCCAGCAGCTTAACCGACAGGAGTAATTCACCCCTCCACTTT.

In this sample, this clone turned up a few times. This chain links TRBV7-8 with TRBJ2-4; TRBD1 agrees at 9 bases. CDR1 is SGHVS, CDR2 FQNEAQ, per germline. The junction had 12 bases not matched to a gene; V was cut back by 0 bases and J by 0 bases. The CDR3 has 20 amino acids. CDR3 DNA sequence: TGTGCCAGCAGCTTAGCGTCCCGGGACAGGGTTAAACTAGCCAAAAACATTCAGTACTTC. Translating gives CASSLASRDRVKLAKNIQYF.

The rearrangement links TRBV30 to TRBJ1-2, with TRBD1 as a possible D gene (5 bases). This CDR3 region has 12 residues. Trimming cost V 5 bases and J 6 bases, with 13 bases left between them. Germline CDR1 GTSNPN, CDR2 SVGIG (reference sequence). The CDR3 region is CAWPTGKDGYTF. The CDR3 nucleotides read TGTGCCTGGCCCACAGGAAAAGATGGCTACACCTTC.

This chain connects TRBV7-2 to TRBJ1-2, with D unresolved. There are 15 residues in the CDR3. Germline assignment: CDR1 SGHTA and CDR2 FQGNSA. Trimming pared 2 bases from V and 0 bases from J, leaving 10 bases between. CDR3 in DNA: TGTGCCAGCAGCTTAACAATGGCCCCTAACTATGGCTACACCTTC. Its translation: CASSLTMAPNYGYTF. Full variable domain (outside the CDR3, taken from reference TRBV7-2 and TRBJ1-2): GAGVSQSPSNKVTEKGKDVELRCDPISGHTALYWYRQSLGQGLEFLIYFQGNSAPDKSGLPSDRFSAERTGGSVSTLTIQRTQQEDSAVYLCASSLTMAPNYGYTFGSGTRLTVV.

This chain joins TRBV7-2 and TRBJ2-6, with a possible D match to TRBD2 (6 bases). This CDR3 has 18 residues. Germline CDR1 and CDR2: SGHTA and FQGNSA. V lost 0 bases and J lost 1, with 13 bases in between. The CDR3 is CASSLAAWLASGANVLTF. The CDR3 DNA follows: TGTGCCAGCAGCTTAGCAGCCTGGCTAGCGTCTGGGGCCAACGTCCTGACTTTC.

V and J are TRBV7-9 and TRBJ1-5; 7 bases are shared with TRBD1. The CDR3 sequence is 13 residues long. Germline CDR1 SEHNR, CDR2 FQNEAQ (reference sequence). With V trimmed by 5 bases and J by 6 bases, 4 bases remained unmatched. The CDR3 is CASSTQGSQPQHF. CDR3 DNA: TGTGCCAGCAGCACACAGGGGTCTCAGCCCCAGCATTTT.

This chain uses TRBV6-1 with TRBJ2-5, with D perhaps matching TRBD2 (6 bases). Near its end, the DNA agrees better with TRBJ2-7, so the J call may be wrong. The CDR3 loop spans 14 amino acids. Germline V gene lookup returns CDR1 MNHNS and CDR2 SASEGT. In nucleotides, the CDR3 is TGTGCCAGCAGTGAAGGTCGGGGGACCTACGAGCAGTACTTC. Residues: CASSEGRGTYEQYF.

The chain employs TRBV9 and TRBJ2-2; TRBD1 is a possible D gene (5 bases). The germline V gene has CDR1 SGDLS and CDR2 YYNGEE. This CDR3 comprises 16 residues. Deletions cut 0 bases from V and 3 bases from J, with 12 bases between. CDR3 in amino acids: CASSVGGKGYTGELFF. DNA of the CDR3: TGTGCCAGCAGCGTAGGGGGCAAAGGGTACACCGGGGAGCTGTTTTTT.

This clone was observed a single time. One end of the junction fails to match germline, which may point to a read error. The rearrangement uses TRBV28 and TRBJ2-7; D is uncertain. The CDR3 length is 11 residues. Germline loops: CDR1 MDHEN, CDR2 SYDVKM. CDR3 nucleotide sequence: TGTGCCAGCAGTTTAAGGCAGAGAACTACCTTC. Amino acids: CASSLRQRTTF.

The genes are TRBV5-1 and TRBJ2-7; 7 positions agree with TRBD1. Trimming cost V 3 bases and J 0 bases; bases outside gene matches: 3. Germline CDR1 is SGHRS and CDR2 is YFSETQ. The CDR3 extends over 14 amino acids. The DNA for the CDR3 is TGCGCCAGCAGCTCCGGGACAGTCTCCTACGAGCAGTACTTC. Translated, it gives CASSSGTVSYEQYF.

CDR3 nucleotide sequence: TGCGCCAGCAGCCCGGATTTAGGACTTGTTTCCTACGAGCAGTACTTC. This sequence encodes CASSPDLGLVSYEQYF. The chain has TRBV5-1 and TRBJ2-5, with D possibly being TRBD2 (5 bases). The better agreement between TRBJ2-7 and the DNA end casts doubt on the J call. The CDR3 is 16 residues long. Per the germline V gene, CDR1 is SGHRS and CDR2 is YFSETQ.

CDR3 DNA: TGTGCCAGCAGCTTAGTAGGCGGCCTTCTGCGGGGCCTACAAGAGACCCAGTACTTC. This sequence encodes CASSLVGGLLRGLQETQYF. The chain combines TRBV11-2 with TRBJ2-5; TRBD2 is a possible D gene (6 bases). Germline values: CDR1 SGHAT, CDR2 FQNNGV. V lost 1 base and J 2 bases, leaving 23 bases between the germline ends. The CDR3 totals 19 residues.

This clone was recorded only once. V gene TRBV15 combines with J gene TRBJ2-2, with a weak D call TRBD2 (6 bases). Germline V CDR1 and CDR2: LNHNV, YYDKDF (reference sequence). V was trimmed by 1 base and J by 6 bases, leaving 9 bases between them. The CDR3 is 14 residues long. CDR3 bases: TGTGCCACCAGCAGAGTATCGGGGGCCGGGGAGCTGTTTTTT. Its protein product is CATSRVSGAGELFF.

This clone was recorded a few times. V and J are TRBV7-8 and TRBJ1-6; D is perhaps TRBD1 (6 bases). This CDR3 comprises 16 residues. V dropped 3 bases and J dropped 3 bases, with 12 bases sitting between them. Per germline, CDR1 SGHVS and CDR2 FQNEAQ. In nucleotides, the CDR3 is TGTGCCAGCAGCTTGGAGTCAGGGGTCTATAATTCACCCCTCCACTTT. Translation gives CASSLESGVYNSPLHF. Based on the CDR3 plus reference TRBV7-8 and TRBJ1-6, the full variable domain is GAGVSQSPRYKVAKRGQDVALRCDPISGHVSLFWYQQALGQGPEFLTYFQNEAQLDKSGLPSDRFFAERPEGSVSTLKIQRTQQEDSAVYLCASSLESGVYNSPLHFGNGTRLTVT.

This clone was recorded a few times. The chain carries TRBV2 and TRBJ1-5; possibly TRBD1 for D (6 bases). V was trimmed by 4 bases and J by 16 bases, leaving 26 bases between them. Germline CDR1 reads SNHLY; CDR2 reads FYNNEI. This CDR3 region has 15 residues. CDR3 protein: CASSGEGGPGRSLHF. CDR3 in DNA: TGTGCCAGCAGTGGGGAAGGGGGTCCGGGACGGTCTCTACATTTT. The full variable domain, rest sourced from reference TRBV2 and TRBJ1-5, is EPEVTQTPSHQVTQMGQEVILRCVPISNHLYFYWYRQILGQKVEFLVSFYNNEISEKSEIFDDQFSVERPDGSNFTLKIRSTKLEDSAMYFCASSGEGGPGRSLHFGDGTRLSIL.

The chain links TRBV18 to TRBJ1-3; D remains unclear. The V end was cut by 3 bases, the J end by 0 bases, with 9 bases between. CDR1 is KGHSH and CDR2 is LQKENI in the germline V gene. The CDR3 loop spans 15 amino acids. The CDR3 is CASSPPTGSGNTIYF. The CDR3 coding sequence is TGTGCCAGCTCACCCCCGACGGGCTCTGGAAACACCATATATTTT.